Below are 14 T cell receptor beta chains sequenced from a single sample in a study of identical twins. TCRdb called the 5' RACE reads again in MiXCR, with one record for every CDR3 protein. The sample has some 230,000 distinct CDR3 sequences, under 8.5% seen once; the top ten hold 14% to 15%. A further study also used this sample, focusing on T cells expressing NK-cell markers.

Input material: CD8+ T cells sorted from blood. The receptors were gathered from a woman between 18 and 29 years old in good health.

There are a few counts of this clonotype. CDR3 in DNA: TGCAGTGCTAGAGATCGGACAGGGAGTCCCTACGAGCAGTACTTC. Protein: CSARDRTGSPYEQYF. The chain uses TRBV20-1 and TRBJ2-7; 8 bases are shared with TRBD1. The V segment lost 0 bases and the J segment 2 bases; nucleotides outside the gene matches: 6. Germline values: CDR1 DFQATT, CDR2 SNEGSKA (reference sequence). This CDR3 has 15 residues.

This clonotype was detected many times. The chain couples TRBV5-1 to TRBJ2-1; no clear D. V was pared by 0 bases and J by 5 bases, with 12 bases between. Germline values: CDR1 SGHRS, CDR2 YFSETQ. This CDR3 region has 15 residues. The CDR3 sequence: CASSLGPRADNEQFF. The CDR3 DNA follows: TGCGCCAGCAGCTTGGGACCGAGAGCTGACAATGAGCAGTTCTTC. Looking up the rest from reference TRBV5-1 and TRBJ2-1 gives the full variable domain: KAGVTQTPRYLIKTRGQQVTLSCSPISGHRSVSWYQQTPGQGLQFLFEYFSETQRNKGNFPGRFSGRQFSNSRSEMNVSTLELGDSALYLCASSLGPRADNEQFFGPGTRLTVL.

The chain is built from TRBV6-2 or TRBV6-3 and TRBJ1-2; no clear D gene. Between the trimmed V and J ends, which lost 0 bases and 7 bases, there was a span of 15 bases. This CDR3 is built from 15 residues. Per germline, CDR1 MNHEY and CDR2 SVGEGT. The CDR3 nucleotides read TGTGCCAGCAGTTACTCTAGCAGGACCATTGCTGGCTACACCTTC. It codes for CASSYSSRTIAGYTF.

This clonotype has at least ten counts. The rearrangement uses TRBV7-2 and TRBJ2-1; D unresolved. The germline V gene has CDR1 SGHTA and CDR2 FQGNSA. Between the trimmed V and J ends, which lost 8 bases and 7 bases, there was a span of 18 bases. CDR3 size: 14 residues. CDR3 nucleotides: TGTGCCAGCGAGAATCCGCGCGGCCTGAATGAGCAGTTCTTC. Translating gives CASENPRGLNEQFF.

This clonotype showed up just a few times. V and J are TRBV29-1 and TRBJ1-2, with 7 bases aligning to TRBD1. This CDR3 region has 11 residues. With 6 bases clipped from V and 8 bases from J, the junction kept 6 bases outside the gene matches. From germline, CDR1 is SQVTM and CDR2 ANQGSEA. CDR3 loop: CSVDRVDGYTF. CDR3 DNA: TGCAGCGTCGACAGGGTTGACGGCTACACCTTC. Full variable domain (remainder filled in from reference TRBV29-1 and TRBJ1-2): SAVISQKPSRDICQRGTSLTIQCQVDSQVTMMFWYRQQPGQSLTLIATANQGSEATYESGFVIDKFPISRPNLTFSTLTVSNMSPEDSSIYLCSVDRVDGYTFGSGTRLTVV.

As concerns this clonotype: A much larger clone sits a single nucleotide away, making a read error possible. This rearrangement joins TRBV20-1 to TRBJ2-1, with no clear D. The CDR3 totals 14 residues. With 5 bases removed from V and 2 bases from J, the gap between germline ends came to 13 bases. Germline V gives CDR1 DFQATT, CDR2 SNEGSKA (reference sequence). The CDR3 DNA follows: TGCAGTGCTGCGGCGCGAGCCCCCTACAATGAGCAGTTCTTC. This gives the protein CSAAARAPYNEQFF.

The J gene is TRBJ1-2, the V gene TRBV7-9; D perhaps matches TRBD1 (5 bases). This CDR3 spans 15 amino acids. Germline V CDR1 and CDR2: SEHNR, FQNEAQ (reference sequence). V was shortened by 7 bases and J by 2 bases, with 17 bases between the two germline ends. The CDR3: CASIQTGVPNYGYTF. The CDR3 coding sequence is TGTGCCAGCATCCAAACGGGGGTGCCCAACTATGGCTACACCTTC.

This chain uses TRBV12-3 or TRBV12-4 with TRBJ2-1, with D maybe TRBD1 (6 bases). There are 12 residues in the CDR3. V lost 6 bases and J 9 bases, leaving 12 bases between the germline ends. Written as DNA, the CDR3 is TGTGCCAGCAGGGCAGGGGCCGGTGAGCAGTTCTTC. As protein: CASRAGAGEQFF.

This clonotype was counted at least ten times. This chain connects TRBV25-1 to TRBJ2-7; D not resolved. CDR3 size: 12 residues. CDR1 and CDR2 (germline): MGHDK, SYGVNS. The V end lost 4 bases, the J end lost 4 bases, and 8 bases lay between the germline ends. The CDR3 DNA reads as TGTGCCAGCAGTGTGGGCGCGTACGAGCAGTACTTC. Protein: CASSVGAYEQYF.

V and J are TRBV30 and TRBJ1-1; possible D gene TRBD1, 5 bases. Germline CDR1 and CDR2: GTSNPN and SVGIG (reference sequence). V dropped 7 bases and J dropped 4 bases, with 19 bases sitting between them. The CDR3 totals 14 residues. CDR3 in DNA: TGTGCCTCAACGAGGTATAGGGGTAGCACTGAAGCTTTCTTT. Protein sequence: CASTRYRGSTEAFF.

This clonotype was counted many times. The V gene is TRBV29-1, the J gene TRBJ2-5; 7 positions agree with TRBD2. The CDR3 covers 12 residues. V shed 8 bases and J 5 bases; nucleotides not matched to a gene: 8. The germline gives CDR1 SQVTM, CDR2 ANQGSEA. CDR3 coding DNA: TGCAGCATGCCAGCGGGACCGGAGACCCAGTACTTC. As protein: CSMPAGPETQYF.

At least ten counts were recorded for this clonotype. The chain is built from TRBV12-3 or TRBV12-4 and TRBJ2-1; 9 bases align to TRBD2. The CDR3 sequence is 15 residues long. The junction had 11 bases not matched to a gene; V was cut back by 7 bases and J by 7 bases. The CDR3 reads CASTPAAGGFNEQFF. For the CDR3, the DNA is TGTGCCAGCACTCCTGCGGCGGGAGGGTTTAATGAGCAGTTCTTC.

This clonotype has just a few counts. CDR3 in amino acids: CASSALAGGEQYF. For the CDR3, the DNA is TGTGCCAGCAGTGCCTTAGCGGGGGGCGAGCAGTACTTC. This sequence joins TRBV12-3 or TRBV12-4 and TRBJ2-7, with 10 bases identical to TRBD2. J gave up 6 bases and V 5 bases, and 4 bases lay outside the gene matches. The CDR3 length is 13 residues.

The chain combines TRBV20-1 with TRBJ2-2, with D tentatively TRBD2 (6 bases). V lost 7 bases, J lost 7 bases, and 16 bases lay in between. The V gene's germline CDR1 is DFQATT and CDR2 SNEGSKA (reference sequence). The CDR3 consists of 13 residues. DNA for the CDR3: TGCAGTGTCATGGGACCCGGGAGCGGGGAGCTGTTTTTT. Protein: CSVMGPGSGELFF.